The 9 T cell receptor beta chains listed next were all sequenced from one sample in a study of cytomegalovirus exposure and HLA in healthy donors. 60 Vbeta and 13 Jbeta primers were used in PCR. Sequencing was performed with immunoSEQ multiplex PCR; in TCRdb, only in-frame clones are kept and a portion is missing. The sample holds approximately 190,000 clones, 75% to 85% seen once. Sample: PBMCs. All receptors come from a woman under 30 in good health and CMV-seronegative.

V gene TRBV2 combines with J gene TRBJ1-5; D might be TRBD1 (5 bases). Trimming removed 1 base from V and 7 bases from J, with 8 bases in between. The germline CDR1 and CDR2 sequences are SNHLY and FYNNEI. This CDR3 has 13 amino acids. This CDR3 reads CASSEGDWQPQHF. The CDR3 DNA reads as TGTGCCAGCAGTGAAGGGGACTGGCAGCCCCAGCATTTT.

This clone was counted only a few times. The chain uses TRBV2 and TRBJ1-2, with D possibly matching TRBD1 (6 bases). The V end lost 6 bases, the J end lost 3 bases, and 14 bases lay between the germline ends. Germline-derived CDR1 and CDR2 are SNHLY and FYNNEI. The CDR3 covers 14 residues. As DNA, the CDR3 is TGTGCCAGCAGAGGGGGACCTACCCACTATGGCTACACCTTC. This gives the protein CASRGGPTHYGYTF.

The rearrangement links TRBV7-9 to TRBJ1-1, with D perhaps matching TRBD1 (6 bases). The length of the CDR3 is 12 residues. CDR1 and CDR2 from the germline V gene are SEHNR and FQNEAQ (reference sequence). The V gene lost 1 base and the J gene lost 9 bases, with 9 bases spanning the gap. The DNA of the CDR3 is TGTGCCAGCAGCTTAGTGCAGGGGAAAGCTTTCTTT. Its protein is CASSLVQGKAFF.

CDR3 sequence reads: CASSLSQASDTQYF. Here the CDR3 DNA reads TGTGCCAGCAGCTTATCCCAGGCCTCAGATACGCAGTATTTT. This chain connects TRBV7-2 to TRBJ2-3; D gene uncertain. Deletions cut 2 bases from V and 4 bases from J, with 10 bases between. There are 14 residues in the CDR3. The germline V gene has CDR1 SGHTA and CDR2 FQGNSA.

The CDR3 is CASSTESSGAYEQYF. In DNA form, the CDR3 reads TGTGCCAGTAGTACAGAGTCTAGCGGCGCCTACGAGCAGTACTTC. The chain recombines TRBV19 with TRBJ2-7; TRBD2 agrees at 7 bases. V lost 4 bases and J lost 2; bases outside the gene matches: 8. The CDR3 covers 15 residues. CDR1 is LNHDA and CDR2 is SQIVND in the germline V gene (reference sequence).

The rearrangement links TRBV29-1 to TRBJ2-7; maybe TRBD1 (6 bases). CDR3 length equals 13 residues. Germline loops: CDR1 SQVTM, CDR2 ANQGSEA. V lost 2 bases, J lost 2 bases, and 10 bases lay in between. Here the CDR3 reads CSVEFPGAYEQYF. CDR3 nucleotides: TGCAGCGTTGAATTTCCAGGGGCCTACGAGCAGTACTTC.

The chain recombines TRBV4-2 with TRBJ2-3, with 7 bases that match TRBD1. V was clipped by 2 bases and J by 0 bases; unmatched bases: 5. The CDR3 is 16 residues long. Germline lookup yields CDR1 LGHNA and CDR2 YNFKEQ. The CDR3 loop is CASSQPRGSSTDTQYF. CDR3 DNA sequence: TGTGCCAGCAGCCAACCCAGGGGGTCTAGCACAGATACGCAGTATTTT.

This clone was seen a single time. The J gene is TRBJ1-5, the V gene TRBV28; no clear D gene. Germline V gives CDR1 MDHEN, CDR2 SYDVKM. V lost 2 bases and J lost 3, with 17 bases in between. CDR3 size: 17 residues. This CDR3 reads CASSLGQYPITNQPQHF. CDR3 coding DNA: TGTGCCAGCAGTTTAGGGCAGTACCCCATTACCAATCAGCCCCAGCATTTT.

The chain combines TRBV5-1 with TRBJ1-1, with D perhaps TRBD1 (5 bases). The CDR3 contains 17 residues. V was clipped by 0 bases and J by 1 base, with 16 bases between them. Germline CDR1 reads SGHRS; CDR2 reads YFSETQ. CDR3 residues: CASSLDPPGLKNTEAFF. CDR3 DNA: TGCGCCAGCAGCTTGGACCCCCCGGGACTGAAGAACACTGAAGCTTTCTTT.